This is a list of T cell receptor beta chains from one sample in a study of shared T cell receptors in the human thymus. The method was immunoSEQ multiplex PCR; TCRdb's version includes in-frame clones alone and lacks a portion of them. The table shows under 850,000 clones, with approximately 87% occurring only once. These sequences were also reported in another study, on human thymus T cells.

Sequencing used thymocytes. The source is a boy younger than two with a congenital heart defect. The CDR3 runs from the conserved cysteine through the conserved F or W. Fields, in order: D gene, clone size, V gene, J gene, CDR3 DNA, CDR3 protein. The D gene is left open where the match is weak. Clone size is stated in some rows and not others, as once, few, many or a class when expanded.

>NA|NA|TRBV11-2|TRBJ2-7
TGTGCCAGCAGCCGTGGCCGACAGGGAGGCTACGAGCAGTACTTC
CASSRGRQGGYEQYF
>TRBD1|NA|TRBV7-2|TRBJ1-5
TGTGCCAGCAGCTCCGACAGGGCCCGACAGCCCCAGCATTTT
CASSSDRARQPQHF
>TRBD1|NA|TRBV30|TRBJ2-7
TGTGCCTGGAGTCTTTCGGACAGGGGACCCCGCTACGAGCAGTACTTC
CAWSLSDRGPRYEQYF
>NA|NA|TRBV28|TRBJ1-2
TGTGCCACGTCCAGGGGTGCTAACTATGGCTACACCTTC
CATSRGANYGYTF
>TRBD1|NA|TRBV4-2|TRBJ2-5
TGTGCCAGCAGCCAAGGCCCACTGGAGGACAGGGTAGAAGAGACCCAGTACTTC
CASSQGPLEDRVEETQYF
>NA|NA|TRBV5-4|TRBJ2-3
TGTGCCAGCAGCGCCGACGGGTATACGGGAAGGCAAGATACGCAGTATTTT
CASSADGYTGRQDTQYF
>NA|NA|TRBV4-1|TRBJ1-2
TGCGCCAGCAGCAGGAGGGGCGGCTACACCTTC
CASSRRGGYTF
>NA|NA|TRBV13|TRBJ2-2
TGTGCCAGCAGCTTGGGAGCGAACACCGGGGAGCTGTTTTTT
CASSLGANTGELFF
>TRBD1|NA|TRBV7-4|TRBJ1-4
TGTGCCAGCAGCCCCCCCGACAGGGCCGAAAAACTGTTTTTT
CASSPPDRAEKLFF
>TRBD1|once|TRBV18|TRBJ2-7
TGTGCCAGCTCACCTGGGACAGGGGGTATGCACGAGCAGTACTTC
CASSPGTGGMHEQYF
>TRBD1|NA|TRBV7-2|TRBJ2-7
TGTGCCAGCAGCTTGAGGGACAGGGGGAACGAGCAGTACTTC
CASSLRDRGNEQYF
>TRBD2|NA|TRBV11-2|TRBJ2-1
TGTGCCAGCAGCTTAGATCAGGGGGTTAGCGGGGGATACAATGAGCAGTTCTTC
CASSLDQGVSGGYNEQFF
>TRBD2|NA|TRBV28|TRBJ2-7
TGTGCCAGCAGTTTTTGGTCTAGCGGGAGATTGGCCTACGAGCAGTACTTC
CASSFWSSGRLAYEQYF
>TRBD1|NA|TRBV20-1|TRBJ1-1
TGCAGTGCTAGAGGAACAGGGGAGGCTTTCTTT
CSARGTGEAFF
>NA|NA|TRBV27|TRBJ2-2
TGTGCCAGCAGGAGATGGGCAGGCGGGACCGGGGAGCTGTTTTTT
CASRRWAGGTGELFF
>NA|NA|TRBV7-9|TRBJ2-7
TGTGCCAGCACCCTGGGGGGGGACAGGTACTACGAGCAGTACTTC
CASTLGGDRYYEQYF
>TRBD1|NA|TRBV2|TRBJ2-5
TGTGCCAGCAGTGACCGCCGGGACAGGGGCCAAGAGACCCAGTACTTC
CASSDRRDRGQETQYF
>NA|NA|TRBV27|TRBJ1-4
TGTGCCAGCAGTTTAGGCGGGGGGCTCGGAGGAAAACTGTTTTTT
CASSLGGGLGGKLFF
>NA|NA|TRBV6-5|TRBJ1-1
TGTGCCAGCAGTTACCGGGGTTCGGACACTGAAGCTTTCTTT
CASSYRGSDTEAFF
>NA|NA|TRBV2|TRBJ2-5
TGTGCCAGCAGTGTTTCAGGGCCCCAGCGTGCAGGGTCGGCTACCCAGTACTTC
CASSVSGPQRAGSATQYF
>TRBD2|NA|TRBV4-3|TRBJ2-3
TGCGCCAGCAGCCAAGCTAGCGGGACAGCAGATACGCAGTATTTT
CASSQASGTADTQYF
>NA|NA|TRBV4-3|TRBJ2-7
TGCGCCAGCAGCAGCCGGATTAGCGCGGTGGACGAGCAGTACTTC
CASSSRISAVDEQYF
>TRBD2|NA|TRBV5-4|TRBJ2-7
TGTGCCAGCAGCTGGGGACTAGCGGGAGGGACCGAGGGCTACGAGCAGTACTTC
CASSWGLAGGTEGYEQYF
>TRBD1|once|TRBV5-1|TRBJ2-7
TGCGCCAGCAGCCCTGCGCAGGGGGCACGCGAGCAGTACTTC
CASSPAQGAREQYF
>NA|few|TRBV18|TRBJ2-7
TGTGCCAGCTCTCGCCTATCCTACGAGCAGTACTTC
CASSRLSYEQYF